The clone carrying this T cell receptor beta chain came up many times. Its antigen remains unidentified. Naive CD4+ cells were CD45RA-selected; the remaining cells were memory. The data derive from a study of shared clonotypes between healthy human individuals. Study-wide findings and caveats: Of the naive CD4 clonotypes, around 5% were shared across four donors.

An even split of each subset's genomic DNA across several immunoSEQ plates was performed. In the study's own analysis: From ImmunoSEQ came sequences covering only the junction and carrying no quality scores, so filtering differed. Clones were sequenced by immunoSEQ multiplex PCR, and TCRdb holds only the in-frame ones, with some missing. The D gene and trimming were derived from the DNA, and the V and J assignments and clone size from that table. This table holds 950,000 to 1,100,000 clones, more than 60% found once. Trimming took off 1 base at V and 2 bases at J, with 8 bases between the two ends. CDR3 length: 14 amino acids. The V gene's germline CDR1 is MGHRA and CDR2 YSYEKL.

The chain couples TRBV4-1 to TRBJ1-2; D may be TRBD1 (5 bases). This TCR derives from a man between 18 and 35 years old in good health. The sequenced sample was memory CD4+ T cells sorted from blood. Subset meaning: CD45RA-negative fraction. CDR3 in DNA: TGCGCCAGCAGCCAAGTAGCAGGGAACTATGGCTACACCTTC. It codes for CASSQVAGNYGYTF.